This is a list of T cell receptor beta chains from one sample in a study of OX40 agonist ivuxolimab in advanced cancers. Data came from immunoSEQ multiplex PCR; TCRdb stores just in-frame clones and leaves some out. The sample includes 40,000 to 45,000 clones, around nine tenths of them seen just once. The sample in question was CD4+ or CD8+ T cells sorted from blood, obtained in a trial of the OX40 agonist ivuxolimab. All receptors derive from an adult with an advanced solid tumor such as melanoma, head and neck, liver or kidney cancer. Each CDR3 is given with its conserved first and last residue. A D gene is named only where the DNA matches it firmly. Clone size appears in some rows only: once, few, many, or a class for an expanded clone.

j_call: TRBJ1-3
v_call: TRBV7-6
d_call: TRBD1
clone_size: NA
cdr3_aa: CASSLGQGGNTIYF
cdr3_nt: TGTGCCAGCAGCTTAGGACAGGGTGGAAACACCATATATTTT

j_call: TRBJ1-2
v_call: TRBV19
d_call: NA
clone_size: NA
cdr3_aa: CASTRTTNYGYTF
cdr3_nt: TGTGCCAGTACCAGGACAACCAACTATGGCTACACCTTC

j_call: TRBJ2-3
v_call: TRBV5-1
d_call: TRBD1
clone_size: few
cdr3_aa: CASSLGTGSSDTQYF
cdr3_nt: TGCGCCAGCAGCTTGGGGACAGGGAGTTCAGATACGCAGTATTTT

j_call: TRBJ2-7
v_call: TRBV6-1
d_call: TRBD2
clone_size: NA
cdr3_aa: CASSEMGGASSYEQYF
cdr3_nt: TGTGCCAGCAGTGAAATGGGAGGGGCCAGCTCCTACGAGCAGTACTTC

j_call: TRBJ2-1
v_call: TRBV6-4
d_call: NA
clone_size: once
cdr3_aa: CASSDGSSYNEQFF
cdr3_nt: TGTGCCAGCAGTGACGGGAGCTCCTACAATGAGCAGTTCTTC

j_call: TRBJ1-2
v_call: TRBV7-8
d_call: NA
clone_size: few
cdr3_aa: CASSLVTGEGYTF
cdr3_nt: TGTGCCAGCAGCTTAGTTACAGGTGAAGGCTACACCTTC

j_call: TRBJ1-1
v_call: TRBV30
d_call: TRBD1
clone_size: NA
cdr3_aa: CAWNNDRDAEAFF
cdr3_nt: TGTGCCTGGAATAATGACAGGGACGCTGAAGCTTTCTTT

j_call: TRBJ2-1
v_call: TRBV18
d_call: TRBD1
clone_size: NA
cdr3_aa: CASSPRTGHSNEQFF
cdr3_nt: TGTGCCAGCTCACCAAGGACAGGGCACTCCAATGAGCAGTTCTTC

j_call: TRBJ2-7
v_call: TRBV10-3
d_call: NA
clone_size: once
cdr3_aa: CAISDPTPGQGLLGQYF
cdr3_nt: TGTGCCATCAGCGATCCTACTCCGGGGCAGGGCCTCCTCGGGCAGTACTTC

j_call: TRBJ1-6
v_call: TRBV4-1
d_call: NA
clone_size: NA
cdr3_aa: CASSQVSGTDNSPLHF
cdr3_nt: TGCGCCAGCAGCCAAGTGAGCGGGACGGATAATTCACCCCTCCACTTT

j_call: TRBJ1-5
v_call: TRBV5-4
d_call: NA
clone_size: NA
cdr3_aa: CASSRDSNQPQHF
cdr3_nt: TGTGCCAGCAGCCGGGACAGCAATCAGCCCCAGCATTTT

j_call: TRBJ2-5
v_call: TRBV7-7
d_call: TRBD2
clone_size: once
cdr3_aa: CASSLAGEGETQYF
cdr3_nt: TGTGCTAGCAGCCTAGCGGGAGAGGGAGAGACCCAGTACTTC

j_call: TRBJ2-1
v_call: TRBV6-4
d_call: TRBD2
clone_size: NA
cdr3_aa: CASSEREGSYNEQFF
cdr3_nt: TGTGCCAGCAGTGAGCGGGAGGGCTCCTACAATGAGCAGTTCTTC

j_call: TRBJ2-3
v_call: TRBV29-1
d_call: TRBD2
clone_size: NA
cdr3_aa: CSVLTSGSSTDTQYF
cdr3_nt: TGCAGCGTTTTGACTAGCGGGTCGAGCACAGATACGCAGTATTTT

j_call: TRBJ2-7
v_call: TRBV29-1
d_call: TRBD1
clone_size: NA
cdr3_aa: CSGLQGAHEQYF
cdr3_nt: TGCAGCGGCCTACAGGGGGCGCATGAGCAGTACTTC

j_call: TRBJ2-2
v_call: TRBV6-5
d_call: TRBD2
clone_size: NA
cdr3_aa: CASIPLAGFTGELFF
cdr3_nt: TGTGCCAGCATCCCCTTAGCGGGCTTCACCGGGGAGCTGTTTTTT

j_call: TRBJ1-6
v_call: TRBV6-1
d_call: TRBD1
clone_size: NA
cdr3_aa: CASSPQGPLNSPLHF
cdr3_nt: TGTGCCAGCAGTCCACAGGGGCCCTTAAATTCACCCCTCCACTTT

j_call: TRBJ1-4
v_call: TRBV18
d_call: NA
clone_size: NA
cdr3_aa: CASSRRQESNEKLFF
cdr3_nt: TGTGCCAGCTCCCGGAGACAGGAGTCTAATGAAAAACTGTTTTTT

j_call: TRBJ1-4
v_call: TRBV28
d_call: NA
clone_size: NA
cdr3_aa: CASSLPTATNEKLFF
cdr3_nt: TGTGCCAGCAGTTTACCGACAGCAACTAATGAAAAACTGTTTTTT

j_call: TRBJ2-7
v_call: TRBV5-5
d_call: TRBD2
clone_size: NA
cdr3_aa: CASSLASLGLVTYEQYF
cdr3_nt: TGTGCCAGCAGCTTGGCCTCCCTGGGACTAGTAACCTACGAGCAGTACTTC

j_call: TRBJ2-1
v_call: TRBV6-5
d_call: NA
clone_size: NA
cdr3_aa: CASSWGGGEQFF
cdr3_nt: TGTGCCAGCAGTTGGGGAGGGGGTGAGCAGTTCTTC

j_call: TRBJ1-2
v_call: TRBV7-2
d_call: TRBD1
clone_size: NA
cdr3_aa: CASSPGTGYGGYTF
cdr3_nt: TGTGCCAGCAGCCCCGGGACAGGGTACGGTGGCTACACCTTC

j_call: TRBJ1-2
v_call: TRBV5-6
d_call: NA
clone_size: once
cdr3_aa: CASIGGDYGYTF
cdr3_nt: TGTGCCAGCATAGGGGGGGACTATGGCTACACCTTC

j_call: TRBJ2-1
v_call: TRBV7-2
d_call: NA
clone_size: NA
cdr3_aa: CASSLADIWGEQFF
cdr3_nt: TGTGCCAGCAGCTTAGCTGATATATGGGGGGAGCAGTTCTTC

j_call: TRBJ1-2
v_call: TRBV18
d_call: NA
clone_size: NA
cdr3_aa: CASSPPRPGGDNYGYTF
cdr3_nt: TGTGCCAGCTCACCACCGCGTCCCGGGGGTGACAACTATGGCTACACCTTC

j_call: TRBJ2-2
v_call: TRBV14
d_call: TRBD2
clone_size: NA
cdr3_aa: CASSQVAGVGTGELFF
cdr3_nt: TGTGCCAGCAGCCAAGTAGCGGGAGTCGGCACCGGGGAGCTGTTTTTT

j_call: TRBJ2-2
v_call: TRBV6-5
d_call: NA
clone_size: NA
cdr3_aa: CASSRPRVGAGELFF
cdr3_nt: TGTGCCAGCAGCCGCCCCAGGGTCGGGGCCGGGGAGCTGTTTTTT

j_call: TRBJ1-6
v_call: TRBV28
d_call: TRBD1
clone_size: NA
cdr3_aa: CASTGQGPYNSPLHF
cdr3_nt: TGTGCCAGCACCGGACAGGGGCCCTATAATTCACCCCTCCACTTT

j_call: TRBJ2-5
v_call: TRBV18
d_call: NA
clone_size: NA
cdr3_aa: CASSPIIGGPQETQYF
cdr3_nt: TGTGCCAGCTCACCGATTATTGGGGGGCCCCAAGAGACCCAGTACTTC

j_call: TRBJ2-1
v_call: TRBV10-3
d_call: NA
clone_size: NA
cdr3_aa: CAISNSGSSYNEQFF
cdr3_nt: TGTGCCATCAGTAATAGCGGATCCTCCTACAATGAGCAGTTCTTC

j_call: TRBJ1-4
v_call: TRBV10-3
d_call: NA
clone_size: NA
cdr3_aa: CAISERGAREKLFF
cdr3_nt: TGTGCCATCAGTGAGCGGGGGGCGCGGGAAAAACTGTTTTTT

j_call: TRBJ2-6
v_call: TRBV18
d_call: TRBD1
clone_size: NA
cdr3_aa: CASSPRTGPPGSGANVLTF
cdr3_nt: TGTGCCAGCTCACCTCGGACAGGGCCCCCGGGCTCTGGGGCCAACGTCCTGACTTTC

j_call: TRBJ2-7
v_call: TRBV18
d_call: TRBD1
clone_size: NA
cdr3_aa: CASSPGTGDAYEQYF
cdr3_nt: TGTGCCAGCTCACCGGGGACAGGGGATGCCTACGAGCAGTACTTC

j_call: TRBJ2-7
v_call: TRBV11-3
d_call: NA
clone_size: NA
cdr3_aa: CASSFMRNYEQYF
cdr3_nt: TGTGCCAGCAGCTTTATGAGAAACTACGAGCAGTACTTC

j_call: TRBJ1-6
v_call: TRBV11-2
d_call: TRBD1
clone_size: NA
cdr3_aa: CASSDQTGPYSPLHF
cdr3_nt: TGTGCCAGCAGCGATCAGACAGGGCCGTATTCACCCCTCCACTTT

j_call: TRBJ2-7
v_call: TRBV29-1
d_call: NA
clone_size: NA
cdr3_aa: CSVEWVGTYEQYF
cdr3_nt: TGCAGCGTTGAATGGGTAGGGACTTACGAGCAGTACTTC

j_call: TRBJ2-5
v_call: TRBV19
d_call: NA
clone_size: NA
cdr3_aa: CASSNVGFETQYF
cdr3_nt: TGTGCCAGTAGTAATGTAGGTTTCGAGACCCAGTACTTC

j_call: TRBJ2-2
v_call: TRBV11-2
d_call: NA
clone_size: NA
cdr3_aa: CASSPGAEVAGELFF
cdr3_nt: TGTGCCAGCAGCCCCGGGGCAGAAGTCGCCGGGGAGCTGTTTTTT

j_call: TRBJ2-3
v_call: TRBV6-1
d_call: NA
clone_size: medium-sized
cdr3_aa: CATVMGFSSTDTQYF
cdr3_nt: TGTGCCACCGTGATGGGGTTTTCTAGCACAGATACGCAGTATTTT

j_call: TRBJ2-1
v_call: TRBV28
d_call: NA
clone_size: NA
cdr3_aa: CAGNAAGSSYNEQFF
cdr3_nt: TGTGCCGGCAATGCGGCCGGGTCCTCCTACAATGAGCAGTTCTTC

j_call: TRBJ2-7
v_call: TRBV28
d_call: TRBD2
clone_size: NA
cdr3_aa: CASTTLGSGRYEQYF
cdr3_nt: TGTGCCAGCACTACCTTGGGTAGCGGGAGATACGAGCAGTACTTC

j_call: TRBJ1-2
v_call: TRBV21-1
d_call: NA
clone_size: few
cdr3_aa: CASSTIYGYTF
cdr3_nt: TGTGCCAGCAGCACCATCTATGGCTACACCTTC

j_call: TRBJ2-6
v_call: TRBV7-9
d_call: NA
clone_size: NA
cdr3_aa: CASSTTRAGANVLTF
cdr3_nt: TGTGCCAGCAGCACCACCCGCGCTGGGGCCAACGTCCTGACTTTC

j_call: TRBJ2-5
v_call: TRBV30
d_call: TRBD1
clone_size: NA
cdr3_aa: CATSGGWETQYF
cdr3_nt: TGTGCCACTTCAGGGGGCTGGGAGACCCAGTACTTC

j_call: TRBJ1-4
v_call: TRBV6-5
d_call: NA
clone_size: NA
cdr3_aa: CASSYRATNEKLFF
cdr3_nt: TGTGCCAGCAGTTACAGAGCAACTAATGAAAAACTGTTTTTT

j_call: TRBJ1-1
v_call: TRBV28
d_call: TRBD1
clone_size: NA
cdr3_aa: CASLNRGSTEAFF
cdr3_nt: TGTGCCAGCCTAAACAGGGGGAGCACTGAAGCTTTCTTT

j_call: TRBJ2-1
v_call: TRBV28
d_call: NA
clone_size: NA
cdr3_aa: CASRRTAYNEQFF
cdr3_nt: TGTGCCAGCAGGAGAACAGCCTACAATGAGCAGTTCTTC

j_call: TRBJ2-2
v_call: TRBV27
d_call: NA
clone_size: NA
cdr3_aa: CASSLKSFTGTGELFF
cdr3_nt: TGTGCCAGCAGTTTAAAAAGTTTCACGGGAACCGGGGAGCTGTTTTTT